This is a list of T cell receptor beta chains from one sample in a study of blood T cell repertoires in COVID-19. Profiled with immunoSEQ multiplex PCR; TCRdb holds only in-frame clones, not every one. Among fewer than 120,000 clones listed, roughly 87% were seen once. Sequencing input: peripheral blood. Source of these receptors: a human donor in a cohort sampled during active COVID-19. The conserved cysteine and the conserved F or W are not part of the CDR3 here. A D gene is named only where the DNA matches it firmly.

J gene: TRBJ2-7; D gene: TRBD1; V gene: TRBV7-9; CDR3 protein: ASSSLQGYYEQY
J gene: TRBJ1-2; D gene: TRBD1; V gene: TRBV3-1/TRBV3-2; CDR3 protein: ASSILNRQGAGGYT
J gene: TRBJ2-7; D gene: .; V gene: TRBV5-6; CDR3 protein: ASSLGGPRGYEQY
J gene: TRBJ1-5; D gene: .; V gene: TRBV6-6; CDR3 protein: ASTEFSNQPQH
J gene: TRBJ1-3; D gene: .; V gene: TRBV3-1/TRBV3-2; CDR3 protein: ASSQALSSGNTIY
J gene: TRBJ1-2; D gene: .; V gene: TRBV20-1; CDR3 protein: SAWGDVGYT
J gene: TRBJ2-3; D gene: TRBD2; V gene: TRBV7-2; CDR3 protein: ASSLRASGGESTDTQY
J gene: TRBJ2-1; D gene: TRBD2; V gene: TRBV7-9; CDR3 protein: ASSLGLAGNNEQF
J gene: TRBJ2-7; D gene: .; V gene: TRBV4-2; CDR3 protein: ASSQELEKLYEQY
J gene: TRBJ1-5; D gene: .; V gene: TRBV19; CDR3 protein: ASRTSDSALYQSQH
J gene: TRBJ1-1; D gene: TRBD1; V gene: TRBV10-3; CDR3 protein: ATIRLQGPNTEAF
J gene: TRBJ2-1; D gene: TRBD1; V gene: TRBV11-2; CDR3 protein: ASSLTGTGTYEQF
J gene: TRBJ1-4; D gene: TRBD1; V gene: TRBV5-6; CDR3 protein: ASSLGQGEKLF
J gene: TRBJ2-7; D gene: TRBD2; V gene: TRBV30; CDR3 protein: ACGTSGAYEQY
J gene: TRBJ2-7; D gene: TRBD2; V gene: TRBV11-3; CDR3 protein: ASSLVFGLDYEQY
J gene: TRBJ1-2; D gene: TRBD1; V gene: TRBV28; CDR3 protein: ASSSGQGASNSNYGYT
J gene: TRBJ1-5; D gene: TRBD1; V gene: TRBV4-1; CDR3 protein: ASSPADRGRSNQPQH
J gene: TRBJ2-7; D gene: .; V gene: TRBV9; CDR3 protein: ASSVDRFSYEQY
J gene: TRBJ2-7; D gene: TRBD1; V gene: TRBV6-6; CDR3 protein: ASSRGSSYEQY
J gene: TRBJ1-5; D gene: .; V gene: TRBV7-2; CDR3 protein: ASSLDRSGRQPQH
J gene: TRBJ2-7; D gene: TRBD1; V gene: TRBV6-5; CDR3 protein: ASSYSRTGGALEQY
J gene: TRBJ1-5; D gene: .; V gene: TRBV19; CDR3 protein: ASRPSSNQPQH
J gene: TRBJ1-2; D gene: .; V gene: TRBV27; CDR3 protein: ASSFAGVGFGYT
J gene: TRBJ1-5; D gene: .; V gene: TRBV6-5; CDR3 protein: AARRGANQPQH
J gene: TRBJ1-5; D gene: TRBD1; V gene: TRBV12-3/TRBV12-4; CDR3 protein: ASSSGQAQH